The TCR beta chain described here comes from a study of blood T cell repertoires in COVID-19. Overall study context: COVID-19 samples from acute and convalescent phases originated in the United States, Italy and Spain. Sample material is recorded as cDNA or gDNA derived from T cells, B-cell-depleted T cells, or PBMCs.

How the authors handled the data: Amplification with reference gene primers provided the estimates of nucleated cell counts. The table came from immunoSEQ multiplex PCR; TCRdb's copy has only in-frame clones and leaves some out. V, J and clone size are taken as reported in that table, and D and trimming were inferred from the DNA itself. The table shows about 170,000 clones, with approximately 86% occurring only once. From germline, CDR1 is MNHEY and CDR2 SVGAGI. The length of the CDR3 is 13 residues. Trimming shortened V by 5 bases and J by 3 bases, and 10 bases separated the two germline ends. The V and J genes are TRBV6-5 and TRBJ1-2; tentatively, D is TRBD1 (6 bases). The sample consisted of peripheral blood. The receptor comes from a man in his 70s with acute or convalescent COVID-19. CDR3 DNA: TGTGCCAGCAGTCAAAACAGGGACTATGGCTACACCTTC. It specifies CASSQNRDYGYTF.